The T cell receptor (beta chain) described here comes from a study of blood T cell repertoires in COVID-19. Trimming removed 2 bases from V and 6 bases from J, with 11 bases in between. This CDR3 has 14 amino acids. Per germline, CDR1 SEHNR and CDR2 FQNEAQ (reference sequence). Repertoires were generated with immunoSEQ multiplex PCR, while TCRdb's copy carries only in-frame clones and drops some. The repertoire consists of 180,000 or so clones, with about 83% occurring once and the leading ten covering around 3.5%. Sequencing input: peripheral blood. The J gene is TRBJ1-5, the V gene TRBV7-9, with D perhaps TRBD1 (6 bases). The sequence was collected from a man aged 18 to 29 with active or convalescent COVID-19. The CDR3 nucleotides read TGTGCCAGCAGCTTAAACACAGGGAGTCAGCCCCAGCATTTT. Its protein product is CASSLNTGSQPQHF.